A single sample is the source of the 14 T cell receptor beta chains below, sequenced in a study of blood T cell repertoires in COVID-19 (TCRdb year 2020). The protocol used for the library was the immunoSEQ multiplex PCR assay. Held by TCRdb, this immuneACCESS table contains in-frame sequences only and omits some clones. Under half of the omission traces to an unresolved V gene where checked; the cause of the rest is unknown. This sample is represented by roughly 270,000 clones; roughly 80% of them were singletons. Less than 5.5% of the sample is held by the ten biggest clonotypes. The specimen sequenced was PBMCs or T cells enriched from blood (not recorded which). Receptors originate from a man aged 35 to 55 who had been exposed to COVID-19.

The chain carries TRBV6-5 and TRBJ1-1, with 7 bases identical to TRBD1. V lost 10 bases to trimming and J lost 4 bases; unmatched junction nucleotides: 12. The V gene's germline CDR1 is MNHEY and CDR2 SVGAGI. CDR3 length: 14 amino acids. DNA of the CDR3: TGTGCCACCCGGGACAGACGCGTACGCACTGAAGCTTTCTTT. Protein: CATRDRRVRTEAFF.

V gene TRBV21-1 combines with J gene TRBJ1-5; the DNA was not compared with TRBD1, the D call given in the table. TRBV21-1 is given as a pseudogene. This CDR3 spans 16 amino acids. CDR3 DNA sequence: TGTGCCAGCAGCAAAGTTGACAGTCCATGCAATCAGCCCCAGCATTTT. As protein: CASSKVDSPCNQPQHF.

This clone came up once. V and J are TRBV19 and TRBJ1-4; TRBD1 agrees at 11 bases. V lost 3 bases and J lost 2; bases outside the gene matches: 2. Germline V gene lookup returns CDR1 LNHDA and CDR2 SQIVND (reference sequence). The CDR3 is 16 amino acids. DNA for the CDR3: TGTGCCAGTAGTATCCGGACAGGGGGCACTAATGAAAAACTGTTTTTT. Amino acid sequence: CASSIRTGGTNEKLFF.

V is TRBV6-5 and J is TRBJ1-1; the match to TRBD1 covers 9 bases. The CDR3 is 14 residues long. The germline V gene encodes CDR1 MNHEY and CDR2 SVGAGI. V gave up 5 bases and J gave up 4 bases; unmatched junction bases: 5. The CDR3 region is CASSTDRGGTEAFF. CDR3 sequence (DNA): TGTGCCAGCAGTACCGACAGGGGGGGCACTGAAGCTTTCTTT.

The chain joins TRBV6-1 to TRBJ1-2; D call uncertain. The CDR3 spans 14 residues. CDR1 and CDR2 from the germline V gene are MNHNS and SASEGT. V lost 1 base and J lost 6, with 12 bases in between. The CDR3 DNA sequence: TGTGCCAGCAGTGAAGTGTTTTTTCGGGATGGCTACACCTTC. As protein: CASSEVFFRDGYTF.

The chain has TRBV6-2 or TRBV6-3 and TRBJ1-2, with a weak D call TRBD1 (6 bases). Germline values: CDR1 MNHEY, CDR2 SVGEGT. V dropped 5 bases and J dropped 13 bases, with 20 bases sitting between them. The CDR3 has 13 residues. The CDR3 is CASSLTAGTSATF. CDR3 in DNA: TGTGCCAGCAGTCTCACCGCAGGGACATCGGCCACCTTC.

This clone has a handful of counts. The chain uses TRBV19 and TRBJ1-4; no reliable D call. The CDR3 length is 15 residues. V was shortened by 2 bases and J by 8 bases, with 15 bases between the two germline ends. Germline V gene data show CDR1 as LNHDA and CDR2 as SQIVND (reference sequence). CDR3 loop: CASSINGVRPEKLFF. DNA for the CDR3: TGTGCCAGTAGTATAAATGGAGTCCGACCCGAAAAACTGTTTTTT.

The rearrangement uses TRBV19 and TRBJ1-2; D is unclear. CDR3 length: 14 amino acids. Germline V lookup: CDR1 LNHDA, CDR2 SQIVND (reference sequence). Trimming took 3 bases from V and 4 from J, leaving 12 bases between them. In nucleotides, the CDR3 is TGTGCCAGTAGTATCGATCCAGTTCTCTATGGCTACACCTTC. It is translated as CASSIDPVLYGYTF.

The chain has TRBV5-5 and TRBJ1-4; D remains unclear. V dropped 6 bases and J dropped 6 bases, with 15 bases sitting between them. Germline lookup yields CDR1 SGHKS and CDR2 YYEKEE (reference sequence). The CDR3 is 14 amino acids. The CDR3 sequence: CASTTEWRDEKLFF. In DNA, the CDR3 is TGTGCCAGCACCACGGAGTGGAGGGATGAAAAACTGTTTTTT.

The chain employs TRBV6-6 and TRBJ2-3; tentatively, D is TRBD2 (5 bases). The CDR3 has 15 amino acids. V was cut by 2 bases and J by 2 bases, with 11 bases left in between. CDR1 and CDR2 from the germline V gene are MNHNY and SVGAGI (reference sequence). The chain's CDR3 is CASSYTSLFTDTQYF. The DNA of the CDR3 is TGTGCCAGCAGTTACACTAGTCTTTTCACAGATACGCAGTATTTT.

The chain carries TRBV30 and TRBJ1-4; D is unresolved. Germline CDR1 GTSNPN, CDR2 SVGIG (reference sequence). The V gene lost 5 bases and the J gene lost 8 bases, with 15 bases spanning the gap. This CDR3 has 13 amino acids. Here the CDR3 DNA reads TGTGCCTGGGTGAGGGCATTTGGGGAAAAACTGTTTTTT. Encoded protein: CAWVRAFGEKLFF.

This chain uses TRBV19 with TRBJ2-1; 13 nucleotides match TRBD2. V dropped 3 bases and J dropped 0; count of bases not matched to a gene: 5. Germline V lookup: CDR1 LNHDA, CDR2 SQIVND (reference sequence). CDR3 length: 18 amino acids. This CDR3 is CASSIHGTSGTSYNEQFF. CDR3 DNA sequence: TGTGCCAGTAGTATCCACGGGACTAGCGGGACCTCCTACAATGAGCAGTTCTTC.

V is TRBV29-1 and J is TRBJ1-5; TRBD1 matches 8 bases. With 5 bases clipped from V and 6 bases from J, the junction kept 6 bases outside the gene matches. The CDR3 length is 13 residues. Germline CDR1 and CDR2: SQVTM and ANQGSEA. The CDR3 bases are TGCAGCGTTAATGGACAGGGCGGTCAGCCCCAGCATTTT. Its translation is CSVNGQGGQPQHF.

For the CDR3, the DNA is TGTGCCAGCAGCACCCGGAAGCGGAGCACAGATACGCAGTATTTT. As protein: CASSTRKRSTDTQYF. The chain combines TRBV11-3 with TRBJ2-3; maybe TRBD2 (5 bases). The V gene's germline CDR1 is SGHNT and CDR2 YENEEA. The germline V and J ends were trimmed by 5 bases and 0 bases, with 12 bases remaining between them. The CDR3 runs to 15 residues.